What follows are 2 T cell receptor beta chains derived from one specimen sequenced in a study of T cells in localized non-small cell lung cancer. Some clones are missing from TCRdb's copy, which holds only in-frame ones; the method was immunoSEQ multiplex PCR. The repertoire consists of around 92,000 clones, with about nine tenths occurring once and the leading ten covering 4.1%. The specimen was PBMCs, collected before any cancer treatment. These receptor sequences come from a woman aged 40 to 75 with stage II squamous cell lung carcinoma.

This sequence joins TRBV28 and TRBJ2-2; D remains ambiguous. Deletions cut 6 bases from V and 9 bases from J, with 8 bases between. Germline V gives CDR1 MDHEN, CDR2 SYDVKM. This CDR3 has 11 residues. The CDR3 region is CASRSIRELFF. CDR3 nucleotide sequence: TGTGCCAGCAGATCAATTAGGGAGCTGTTTTTT.

J is TRBJ2-3 and V is TRBV6-1; TRBD2 might be the D (6 bases). V was pared by 6 bases and J by 0 bases, with 10 bases between. Germline lookup yields CDR1 MNHNS and CDR2 SASEGT. CDR3 length equals 14 residues. CDR3 DNA: TGTGCCAGCAGGAGCGGGTCTAGCACAGATACGCAGTATTTT. As protein: CASRSGSSTDTQYF.